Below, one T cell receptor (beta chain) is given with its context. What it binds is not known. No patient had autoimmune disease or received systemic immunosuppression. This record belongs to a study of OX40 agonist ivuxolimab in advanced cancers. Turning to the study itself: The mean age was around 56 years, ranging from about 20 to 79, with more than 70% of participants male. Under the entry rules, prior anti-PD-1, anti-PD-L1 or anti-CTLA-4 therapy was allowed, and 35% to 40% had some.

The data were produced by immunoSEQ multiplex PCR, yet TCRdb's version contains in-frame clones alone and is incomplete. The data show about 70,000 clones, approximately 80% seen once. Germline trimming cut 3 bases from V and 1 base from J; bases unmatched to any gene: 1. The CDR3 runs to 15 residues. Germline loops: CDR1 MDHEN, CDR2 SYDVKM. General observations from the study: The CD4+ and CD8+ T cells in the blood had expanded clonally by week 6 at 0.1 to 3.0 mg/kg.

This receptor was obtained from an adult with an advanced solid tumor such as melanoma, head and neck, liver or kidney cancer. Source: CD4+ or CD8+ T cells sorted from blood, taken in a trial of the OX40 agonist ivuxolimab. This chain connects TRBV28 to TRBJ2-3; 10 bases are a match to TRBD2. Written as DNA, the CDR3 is TGTGCCAGCAGTTTCGGGACTAGCGGCACAGATACGCAGTATTTT. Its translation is CASSFGTSGTDTQYF.